Below, 2 T cell receptor beta chains from the same sample are listed, as sequenced in a study of CD8+CD57+ T cells in acquired aplastic anemia. TCR beta VDJ and CDR3 profiles were obtained from a genomic DNA template. Each CDR3 protein gets one entry after TCRdb re-called the reads with MiXCR. This table has around 190,000 distinct CDR3 sequences, approximately 60% appearing once. The sample taken for sequencing was sorted CD4+, CD8+, or CD8+CD57+ T cells (not recorded which) from PBMCs. These receptors all stem from a human donor in good health.

In its sample, this clonotype was seen many times. The gene calls are TRBV19 and TRBJ2-2; 7 bases fit TRBD1. With 6 bases clipped from V and 4 bases from J, the junction kept 11 bases outside the gene matches. Germline assignment: CDR1 LNHDA and CDR2 SQIVND (reference sequence). The CDR3 spans 16 residues. The DNA of the CDR3 is TGTGCCAGTAGGAACCAGGGGGTCTCTATCACCGGGGAGCTGTTTTTT. Protein product: CASRNQGVSITGELFF. The full variable domain, with the rest looked up from reference TRBV19 and TRBJ2-2, is DGGITQSPKYLFRKEGQNVTLSCEQNLNHDAMYWYRQDPGQGLRLIYYSQIVNDFQKGDIAEGYSVSREKKESFPLTVTSAQKNPTAFYLCASRNQGVSITGELFFGEGSRLTVL.

The chain is built from TRBV2 and TRBJ2-7, with a weak D call TRBD2 (5 bases). The CDR3 length is 10 residues. Per germline, CDR1 SNHLY and CDR2 FYNNEI. Trimming removed 11 bases from V and 6 bases from J, with 11 bases in between. DNA for the CDR3: TGTGCCTGGGGAGAAGGCGAGCAGTACTTC. Amino acid sequence: CAWGEGEQYF.